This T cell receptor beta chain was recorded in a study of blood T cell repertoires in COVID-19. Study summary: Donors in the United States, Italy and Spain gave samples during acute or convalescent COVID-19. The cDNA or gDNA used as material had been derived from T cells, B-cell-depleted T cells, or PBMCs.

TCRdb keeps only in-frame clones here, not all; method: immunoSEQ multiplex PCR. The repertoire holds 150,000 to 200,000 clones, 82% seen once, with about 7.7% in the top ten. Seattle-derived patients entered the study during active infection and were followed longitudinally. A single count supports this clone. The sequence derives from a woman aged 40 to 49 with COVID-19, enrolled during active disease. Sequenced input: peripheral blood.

The CDR3 region is CASSTTPGLASETQYF. The CDR3 DNA sequence: TGTGCCAGCAGTACAACCCCGGGACTAGCATCAGAGACCCAGTACTTC. This chain connects TRBV27 to TRBJ2-5; 9 nucleotides match TRBD2. J gave up 4 bases and V 5 bases, and 11 bases lay outside the gene matches. Germline-derived CDR1 and CDR2 are MNHEY and SMNVEV (reference sequence). The CDR3 totals 16 residues.